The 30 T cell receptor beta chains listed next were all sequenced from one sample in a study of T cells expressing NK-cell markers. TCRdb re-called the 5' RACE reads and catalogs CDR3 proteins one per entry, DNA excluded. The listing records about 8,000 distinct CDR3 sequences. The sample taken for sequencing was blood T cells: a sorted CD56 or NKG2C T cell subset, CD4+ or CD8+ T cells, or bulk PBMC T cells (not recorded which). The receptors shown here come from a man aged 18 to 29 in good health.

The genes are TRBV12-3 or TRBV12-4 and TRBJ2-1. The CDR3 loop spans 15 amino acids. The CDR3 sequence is CASSLAGRSYNEQFF.

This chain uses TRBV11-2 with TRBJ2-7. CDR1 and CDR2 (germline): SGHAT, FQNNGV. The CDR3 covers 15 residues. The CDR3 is CASSLDPGGPYEQYF.

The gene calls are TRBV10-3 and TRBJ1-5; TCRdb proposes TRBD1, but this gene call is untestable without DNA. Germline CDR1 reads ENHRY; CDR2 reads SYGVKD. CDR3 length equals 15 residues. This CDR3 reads CAIRAGGDSNQPQHF.

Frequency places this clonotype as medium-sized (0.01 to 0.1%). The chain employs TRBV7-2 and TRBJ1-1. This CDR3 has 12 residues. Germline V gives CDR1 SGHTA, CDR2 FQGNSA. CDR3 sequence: CASSLDLSPAFF.

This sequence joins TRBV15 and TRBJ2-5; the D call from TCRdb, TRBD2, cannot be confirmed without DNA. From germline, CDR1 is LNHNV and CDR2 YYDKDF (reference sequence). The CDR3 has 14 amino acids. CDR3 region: CATSRDAGQETQYF.

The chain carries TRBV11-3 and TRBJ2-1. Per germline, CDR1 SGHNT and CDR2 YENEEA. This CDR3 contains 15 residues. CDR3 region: CASSFGIVSHNEQFF.

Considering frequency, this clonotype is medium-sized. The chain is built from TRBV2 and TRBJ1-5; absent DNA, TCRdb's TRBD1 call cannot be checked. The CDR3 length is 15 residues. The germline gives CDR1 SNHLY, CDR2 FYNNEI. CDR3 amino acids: CASRPGTGASQPQHF.

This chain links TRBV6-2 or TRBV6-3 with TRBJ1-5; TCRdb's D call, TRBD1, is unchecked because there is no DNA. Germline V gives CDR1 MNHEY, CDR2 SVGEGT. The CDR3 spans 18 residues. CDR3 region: CASTWTGAGLRSNQPQHF.

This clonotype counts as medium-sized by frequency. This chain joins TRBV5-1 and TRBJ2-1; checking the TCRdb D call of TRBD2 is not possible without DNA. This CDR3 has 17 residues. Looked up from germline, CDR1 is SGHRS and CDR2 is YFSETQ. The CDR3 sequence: CASSLLPAGAGVDEQFF.

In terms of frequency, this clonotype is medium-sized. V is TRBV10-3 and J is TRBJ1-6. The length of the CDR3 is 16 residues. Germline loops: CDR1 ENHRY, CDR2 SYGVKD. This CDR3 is CAISESVTLYNSPLHF.

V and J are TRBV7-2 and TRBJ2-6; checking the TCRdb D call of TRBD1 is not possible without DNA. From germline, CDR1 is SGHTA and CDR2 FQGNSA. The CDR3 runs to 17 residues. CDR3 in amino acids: CASSPQATVSGANVLTF.

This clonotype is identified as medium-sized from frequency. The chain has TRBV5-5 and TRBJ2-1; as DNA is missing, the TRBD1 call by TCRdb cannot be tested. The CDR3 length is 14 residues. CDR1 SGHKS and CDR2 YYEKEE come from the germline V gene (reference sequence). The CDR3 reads CASSPGPGINEQFF.

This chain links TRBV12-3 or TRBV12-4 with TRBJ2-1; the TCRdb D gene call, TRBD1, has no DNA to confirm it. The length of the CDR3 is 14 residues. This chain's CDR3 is CACRTGGSYNEQFF.

CDR3 loop: CASSFGGNEKLFF. The rearrangement uses TRBV5-5 and TRBJ1-4; TCRdb selects TRBD1, and the lack of DNA leaves this call unchecked. The CDR3 has 13 residues. Germline values: CDR1 SGHKS, CDR2 YYEKEE (reference sequence). Based on the CDR3 plus reference TRBV5-5 and TRBJ1-4, the full variable domain is DAGVTQSPTHLIKTRGQQVTLRCSPISGHKSVSWYQQVLGQGPQFIFQYYEKEERGRGNFPDRFSARQFPNYSSELNVNALLLGDSALYLCASSFGGNEKLFFGSGTQLSVL.

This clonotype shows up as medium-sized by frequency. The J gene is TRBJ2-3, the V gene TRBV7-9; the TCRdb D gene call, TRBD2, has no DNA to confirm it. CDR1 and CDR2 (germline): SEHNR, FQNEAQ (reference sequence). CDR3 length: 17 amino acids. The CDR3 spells CASSKFGLAGYTDTQYF.

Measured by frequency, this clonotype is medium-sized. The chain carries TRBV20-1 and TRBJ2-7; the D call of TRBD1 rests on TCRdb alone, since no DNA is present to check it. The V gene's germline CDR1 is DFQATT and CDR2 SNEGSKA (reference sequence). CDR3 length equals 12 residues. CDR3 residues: CSARQGVYEQYF.

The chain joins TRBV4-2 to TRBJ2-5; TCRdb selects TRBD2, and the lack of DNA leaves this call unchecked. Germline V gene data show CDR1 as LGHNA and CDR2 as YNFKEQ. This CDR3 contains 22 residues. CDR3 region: CASSKRASGRLLGVTTGETQYF.

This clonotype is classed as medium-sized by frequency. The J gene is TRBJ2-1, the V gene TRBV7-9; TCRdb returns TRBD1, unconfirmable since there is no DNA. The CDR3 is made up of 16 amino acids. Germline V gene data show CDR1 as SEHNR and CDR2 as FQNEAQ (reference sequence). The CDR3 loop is CASSLPRGTVYNEQFF.

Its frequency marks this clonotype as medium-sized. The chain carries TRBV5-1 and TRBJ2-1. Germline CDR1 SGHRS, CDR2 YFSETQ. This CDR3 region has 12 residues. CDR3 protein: CASSLGQSEQFF.

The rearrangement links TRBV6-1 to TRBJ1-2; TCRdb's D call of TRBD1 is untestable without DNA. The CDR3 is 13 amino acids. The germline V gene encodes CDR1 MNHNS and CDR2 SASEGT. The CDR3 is CASRNRGNYGYTF.

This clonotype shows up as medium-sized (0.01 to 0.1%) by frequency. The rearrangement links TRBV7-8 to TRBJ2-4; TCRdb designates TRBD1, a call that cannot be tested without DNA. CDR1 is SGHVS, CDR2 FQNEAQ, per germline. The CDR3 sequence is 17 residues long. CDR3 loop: CASSLARDRMTKNIQYF.

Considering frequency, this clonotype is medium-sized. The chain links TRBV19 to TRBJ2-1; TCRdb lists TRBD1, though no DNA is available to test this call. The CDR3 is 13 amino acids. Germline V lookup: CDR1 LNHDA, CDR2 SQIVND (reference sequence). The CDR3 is CASSERGDNEQFF.

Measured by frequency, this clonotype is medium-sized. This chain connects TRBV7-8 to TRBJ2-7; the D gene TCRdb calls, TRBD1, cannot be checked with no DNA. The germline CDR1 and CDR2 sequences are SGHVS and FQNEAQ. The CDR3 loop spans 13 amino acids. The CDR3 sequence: CASTSVRGYEQYF.

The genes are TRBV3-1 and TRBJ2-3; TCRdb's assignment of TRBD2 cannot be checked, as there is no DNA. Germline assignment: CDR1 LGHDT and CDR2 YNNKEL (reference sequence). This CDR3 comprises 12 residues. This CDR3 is CASSRGDGTQYF.

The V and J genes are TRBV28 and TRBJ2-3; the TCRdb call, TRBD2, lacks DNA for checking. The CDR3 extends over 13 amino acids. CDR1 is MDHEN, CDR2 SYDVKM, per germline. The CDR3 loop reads CASRRGGTDTQYF.

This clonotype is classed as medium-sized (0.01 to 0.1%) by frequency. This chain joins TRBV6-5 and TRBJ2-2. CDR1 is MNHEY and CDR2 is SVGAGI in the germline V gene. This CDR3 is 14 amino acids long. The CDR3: CASARSRVTGELFF.

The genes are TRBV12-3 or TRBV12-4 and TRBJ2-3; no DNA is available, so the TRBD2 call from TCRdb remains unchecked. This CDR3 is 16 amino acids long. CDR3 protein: CASSLQLAGGTDTQYF.

The CDR3 loop is CASSLARWDRGLHGELFF. The rearrangement joins TRBV7-8 to TRBJ2-2; the D call from TCRdb, TRBD1, cannot be confirmed without DNA. Germline CDR1 reads SGHVS; CDR2 reads FQNEAQ. This CDR3 contains 18 residues.

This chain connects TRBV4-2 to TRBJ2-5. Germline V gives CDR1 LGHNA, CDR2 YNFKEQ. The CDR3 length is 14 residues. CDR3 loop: CASSQDLIAETQYF.

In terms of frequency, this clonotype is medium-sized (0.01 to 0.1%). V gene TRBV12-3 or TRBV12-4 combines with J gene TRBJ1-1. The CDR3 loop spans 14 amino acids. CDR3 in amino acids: CASSFGTPNTEAFF.